This T cell receptor beta chain was found in a study of blood T cell repertoires in COVID-19. Study-wide context: Samples taken during acute and convalescent COVID-19 were collected in the United States, Italy and Spain. PBMCs, B-cell-depleted T cells, or T cells provided the cDNA or gDNA that made up the material.

As processed by the authors: For nucleated cells, counts were estimated from reference gene primer amplification. The method was immunoSEQ multiplex PCR; TCRdb's version includes in-frame clones alone and lacks a portion of them. The V and J calls and clone size are taken from that table; D and trimming were inferred from the DNA. The data show 50,000 to 55,000 clones, around 86% seen once. V gave up 5 bases and J gave up 8 bases; unmatched junction bases: 11. CDR3 length equals 16 residues. The germline V gene has CDR1 KGHDR and CDR2 SFDVKD. The TCR comes from a woman of 80 years or more with acute or convalescent COVID-19. The V gene is TRBV24-1, the J gene TRBJ1-4, with 9 bases matching TRBD1. The sequencing sample was made of peripheral blood. This CDR3 reads CATSAPPTGGEEKLFF. DNA for the CDR3: TGTGCCACCAGTGCCCCCCCGACAGGGGGAGAAGAAAAACTGTTTTTT.